The 9 T cell receptor beta chains below were found in one sample sequenced in a study of blood T cell repertoires in COVID-19. The method was immunoSEQ multiplex PCR; TCRdb's version includes in-frame clones alone and lacks a portion of them. Found here are approximately 230,000 clones, about 80% of them singletons; the top ten hold approximately 16%. The sample consisted of PBMCs or T cells enriched from blood (not recorded which). Source of these receptors: a man aged 35 to 55 who had recovered from COVID-19.

The V and J genes are TRBV5-4 and TRBJ1-2; 10 nucleotides match TRBD1. Germline V gene sequence: CDR1 SGHNT, CDR2 YYREEE (reference sequence). The ends lost 4 bases at V and 4 bases at J; junction bases unmatched: 10. This CDR3 spans 16 amino acids. This CDR3 reads CASSPGTGELLYGYTF. DNA for the CDR3: TGTGCCAGCAGCCCCGGGACAGGGGAATTGCTCTATGGCTACACCTTC.

The rearrangement uses TRBV10-3 and TRBJ2-7; 10 bases match TRBD1. The CDR3 totals 15 residues. The germline gives CDR1 ENHRY, CDR2 SYGVKD. After removal of 5 bases from V and 4 bases from J, the junction contained 8 bases not matched to a gene. The CDR3 loop reads CAISPERTGGYEQYF. Here the CDR3 DNA reads TGTGCCATCAGTCCTGAGCGGACAGGGGGGTACGAGCAGTACTTC.

CDR3 DNA: TGTGCCAGCAGCGCCGGACTAGCGGGAGGTGAGAATGAGCAGTTCTTC. It translates to CASSAGLAGGENEQFF. The chain recombines TRBV11-3 with TRBJ2-1; 14 nucleotides match TRBD2. Trimming at V came to 5 bases and at J to 7 bases, leaving 7 bases not matched to a gene. CDR3 length equals 16 residues. The germline V gene has CDR1 SGHNT and CDR2 YENEEA.

The CDR3, as DNA: TGTGCCAGCAGCGGAGACAAGCCTTACGAGCAGTACTTC. Amino acid sequence: CASSGDKPYEQYF. V usage is TRBV9 and J usage is TRBJ2-7, with D unresolved. This CDR3 spans 13 amino acids. V lost 3 bases to trimming and J lost 4 bases, with 11 bases between them. CDR1 and CDR2 (germline): SGDLS, YYNGEE.

The chain links TRBV6-2 or TRBV6-3 to TRBJ1-5; no clear D gene. This CDR3 region has 14 residues. Germline lookup yields CDR1 MNHEY and CDR2 SVGEGT. Trimming stripped 0 bases from V and 1 base from J, with 4 bases between. The CDR3 region is CASSYSRSNQPQHF. In DNA form, the CDR3 reads TGTGCCAGCAGTTACTCCAGGAGCAATCAGCCCCAGCATTTT.

In nucleotides, the CDR3 is TGCAGCGTTGAAGAACGACTAGCGGGCGCCTACAATGAGCAGTTCTTC. Protein product: CSVEERLAGAYNEQFF. V gene TRBV29-1 combines with J gene TRBJ2-1; 10 bases are a match to TRBD2. The V gene's germline CDR1 is SQVTM and CDR2 ANQGSEA. V shed 0 bases and J 2 bases; nucleotides not matched to a gene: 4. CDR3 length: 16 amino acids.

The V call is TRBV5-4, the J call TRBJ2-3; D is possibly TRBD1 (6 bases). This CDR3 has 16 amino acids. With 1 base removed from V and 3 bases from J, the gap between germline ends came to 15 bases. The germline CDR1 and CDR2 sequences are SGHNT and YYREEE (reference sequence). In nucleotides, the CDR3 is TGTGCCAGCAGCTTGTGGGGGCGCCCCGGGACAGATACGCAGTATTTT. Protein: CASSLWGRPGTDTQYF.

The chain's CDR3 is CASSFGSGVLETQYF. Written as DNA, the CDR3 is TGTGCCAGCAGTTTCGGTAGCGGGGTTCTGGAGACCCAGTACTTC. The chain combines TRBV28 with TRBJ2-5; 8 bases are a match to TRBD2. The V gene end was trimmed by 3 bases and the J gene end by 5 bases; junction bases not matched to a gene: 8. The CDR3 loop spans 15 amino acids. The germline V gene encodes CDR1 MDHEN and CDR2 SYDVKM.

This clone occurred a few times. The CDR3 spells CARSPVRDRDQPQHF. CDR3 nucleotide sequence: TGTGCCAGAAGCCCTGTCCGGGACAGGGATCAGCCCCAGCATTTT. The chain combines TRBV5-3 with TRBJ1-5; 9 bases are shared with TRBD1. Being an ORF, TRBV5-3 has a function that is uncertain. The V and J ends lost 4 bases and 5 bases, in that order; junction bases with no gene match: 7. The CDR3 has 15 amino acids.